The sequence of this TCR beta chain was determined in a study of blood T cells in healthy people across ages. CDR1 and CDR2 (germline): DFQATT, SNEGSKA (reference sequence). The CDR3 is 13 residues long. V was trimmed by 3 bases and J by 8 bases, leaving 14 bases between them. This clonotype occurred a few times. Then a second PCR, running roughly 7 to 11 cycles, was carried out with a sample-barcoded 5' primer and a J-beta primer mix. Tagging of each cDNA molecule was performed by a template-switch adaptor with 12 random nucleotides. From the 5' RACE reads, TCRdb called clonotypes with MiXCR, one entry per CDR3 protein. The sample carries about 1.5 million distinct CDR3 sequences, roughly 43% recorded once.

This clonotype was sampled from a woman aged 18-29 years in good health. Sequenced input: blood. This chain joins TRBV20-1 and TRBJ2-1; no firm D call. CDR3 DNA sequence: TGCAGTGCTAGTTCTAGTATCGGCGATGAGCAGTTCTTC. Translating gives CSASSSIGDEQFF.